This T cell receptor (beta chain) appears in the sequencing data of a study of T cell responses to AZD1222 COVID-19 vaccine. The study, taken as a whole, reports: Regions left unmutated in variants are reportedly the target of nearly half of spike-specific TCRs. Females made up more of the donors, who were largely white British, and clonal diversity may have come out too low. Vaccine-associated CD4 TCRs spanned spike, dominant at 160-218 and 743-854. Once two AZD1222 doses were given, Spike-specific TCR breadth and depth went up.

Concerning this clone itself: The antigen is not known.

Libraries were prepared by immunoSEQ multiplex PCR; TCRdb keeps only in-frame clonotypes and omits some of them. The sample shows about 150,000 clones, approximately 90% of them seen only once. The TCR sequence derives from an adult who received the AZD1222 COVID-19 vaccine. Source: peripheral blood, taken 28 days after the second AZD1222 dose.

The CDR3 coding sequence is TGCGCCAGCAGCTGGACGAGGATGAACACTGAAGCTTTCTTT. It specifies CASSWTRMNTEAFF. The rearrangement links TRBV5-1 to TRBJ1-1, with unresolved D. This CDR3 is built from 14 residues. V dropped 3 bases and J dropped 0 bases, with 9 bases sitting between them. CDR1 SGHRS and CDR2 YFSETQ come from the germline V gene.